This T cell receptor beta chain emerged from a study of T cell repertoires in chronic hepatitis B (dated by TCRdb to about 2019). A note on this clone: Its antigen is unknown. No base qualities exist here, and no much larger clone lies one base off it.

CDR3 length: 14 amino acids, cysteine to phenylalanine. The DNA shown is the 42-base CDR3, in frame from base 1. Cut back by 1 base and 2 bases, the V and J ends lie 10 bases apart. The germline V gene provides CDR1 SGHRS and CDR2 YFSETQ. The library relied on the immunoSEQ multiplex PCR assay. Not all clones reach the TCRdb copy of this immuneACCESS table, which keeps in-frame sequences only. Checked studies attribute under half of the gap to unresolved V genes and leave the rest unexplained. A total of over 800 clones appear in this sample, 65% to 80% of them only once. The top ten hold around 8.8% of the sample.

Sequencing used total CD8+ T cells from PBMCs. The sequence derives from a human donor with chronic hepatitis B virus infection. The chain employs TRBV5-1 and TRBJ2-7; the best D guess is TRBD1, with 6 bases matching. The sequenced DNA: TGCGCCAGCAGCTTGTGGACAGATGCCTACGAGCAGTACTTC. It specifies CASSLWTDAYEQYF.